The rows below give T cell receptor beta chains drawn from one sample of a study of cytomegalovirus exposure and HLA in healthy donors. Profiling relied on immunoSEQ multiplex PCR, and the TCRdb table lists in-frame clones only, not all of them. The data contain 150,000 to 200,000 clones, 75% to 90% of them singletons. The sample taken for sequencing was PBMCs. The receptors were sampled from a woman between 18 and 29 years old in good health and CMV-seronegative. Both conserved end residues are part of each CDR3. The D gene is left open where the match is weak. Some rows mark clone size as missing; the rest say once, few, many or name a class of expanded clone.

clone size | J gene | D gene | V gene | CDR3 length | CDR3 protein | CDR3 DNA
NA | TRBJ1-2 | NA | TRBV6-1 | 16 | CASSVGQFLANYGYTF | TGTGCCAGCAGTGTAGGACAGTTTTTAGCTAACTATGGCTACACCTTC
few | TRBJ1-1 | TRBD1 | TRBV7-3 | 14 | CASSFTGGTTEAFF | TGTGCCAGCAGCTTTACAGGGGGCACCACTGAAGCTTTCTTT
NA | TRBJ1-1 | NA | TRBV4-1 | 15 | CASSRKPDSDTEAFF | TGCGCCAGCAGCCGGAAACCGGACAGTGACACTGAAGCTTTCTTT
NA | TRBJ1-4 | NA | TRBV5-1 | 21 | CASSPWDGGDGLLATNEKLFF | TGCGCCAGCAGCCCATGGGATGGGGGCGACGGATTATTGGCAACTAATGAAAAACTGTTTTTT
NA | TRBJ1-4 | TRBD1 | TRBV7-9 | 17 | CASSALNQGADREKLFF | TGTGCCAGCAGCGCATTGAACCAGGGGGCCGACCGTGAAAAACTGTTTTTT
NA | TRBJ2-7 | TRBD1 | TRBV11-3 | 14 | CASSRTGFSYEQYF | TGTGCCAGCAGCCGGACAGGGTTCAGTTACGAGCAGTACTTC
NA | TRBJ1-3 | NA | TRBV14 | 17 | CASRPSGFLSSGNTIYF | TGTGCCAGCCGACCCTCGGGTTTCCTAAGCTCTGGAAACACCATATATTTT
NA | TRBJ1-5 | TRBD1 | TRBV6-1 | 15 | CASRLGQGGNQPQHF | TGTGCCAGCAGACTGGGACAGGGAGGGAATCAGCCCCAGCATTTT
NA | TRBJ2-3 | NA | TRBV4-1 | 14 | CASSQVPSTDTQYF | TGCGCCAGCAGCCAAGTTCCTAGCACAGATACGCAGTATTTT
NA | TRBJ1-1 | NA | TRBV28 | 15 | CASSLWASRNTEAFF | TGTGCCAGCAGTTTATGGGCCTCTCGAAACACTGAAGCTTTCTTT
NA | TRBJ2-7 | TRBD1 | TRBV29-1 | 15 | CSVAHSGTGVYEQYF | TGCAGCGTTGCGCACTCCGGGACAGGGGTGTACGAGCAGTACTTC
NA | TRBJ2-7 | NA | TRBV6-6 | 15 | CASLPNSGASYEQYF | TGTGCCAGCCTACCGAACAGTGGGGCTTCCTACGAGCAGTACTTC
NA | TRBJ2-7 | TRBD1 | TRBV11-1 | 12 | CASGPTGVEQYF | TGTGCCAGCGGACCCACAGGGGTCGAGCAGTACTTC
NA | TRBJ2-3 | NA | TRBV18 | 16 | CASSEAGRRITDTQYF | TGTGCCAGCTCAGAGGCGGGACGCCGCATCACAGATACGCAGTATTTT
NA | TRBJ1-1 | NA | TRBV11-1 | 14 | CASSLAGRAVGAFF | TGTGCCAGCAGCTTAGCCGGCAGGGCGGTCGGAGCTTTCTTT
medium-sized | TRBJ2-7 | TRBD2 | TRBV5-1 | 14 | CASSSPSGGPEQYF | TGCGCCAGCAGCTCTCCGTCGGGGGGACCCGAGCAGTACTTC
NA | TRBJ2-3 | TRBD2 | TRBV6-4 | 15 | CASRTSGGHTDTQYF | TGTGCCAGCAGAACTAGCGGGGGACACACAGATACGCAGTATTTT
few | TRBJ2-5 | NA | TRBV9 | 15 | CASSVGGLDQETQYF | TGTGCCAGCAGCGTAGGGGGACTGGACCAAGAGACCCAGTACTTC
NA | TRBJ2-1 | NA | TRBV28 | 15 | CASSLMQEPYNEQFF | TGTGCCAGCTCCCTAATGCAGGAACCCTACAATGAGCAGTTCTTC
NA | TRBJ1-1 | NA | TRBV23-1 | 16 | CASSQSEEQGNTEAFF | TGCGCCAGCAGTCAATCGGAGGAACAGGGGAACACTGAAGCTTTCTTT
few | TRBJ2-5 | TRBD2 | TRBV19 | 15 | CANQTGDYSRETQYF | TGTGCCAACCAAACTGGGGACTACTCGCGAGAGACCCAGTACTTC
few | TRBJ2-3 | NA | TRBV4-1 | 14 | CASSQDQEGNTQYF | TGCGCCAGCAGCCAAGATCAGGAGGGCAATACGCAGTATTTT
NA | TRBJ2-3 | TRBD2 | TRBV19 | 15 | CASSTGLADTDTQYF | TGTGCCAGTAGTACGGGACTAGCGGACACAGATACGCAGTATTTT
NA | TRBJ2-5 | TRBD1 | TRBV2 | 18 | CASSVPKTGGFERETQYF | TGTGCCAGCAGTGTCCCCAAAACAGGGGGCTTTGAGAGAGAGACCCAGTACTTC
NA | TRBJ1-2 | NA | TRBV18 | 16 | CASSPPSGRVDYGYTF | TGTGCCAGCTCACCCCCATCCGGTCGGGTTGACTATGGCTACACCTTC
NA | TRBJ1-2 | NA | TRBV29-1 | 14 | CSVETDRRNYGYTF | TGCAGCGTTGAAACCGACAGGCGTAACTATGGCTACACCTTC
NA | TRBJ2-2 | TRBD1 | TRBV7-9 | 15 | CASSLADRAERKLFF | TGTGCCAGCAGCTTAGCGGACAGGGCCGAAAGGAAGCTGTTTTTT
NA | TRBJ1-2 | TRBD1 | TRBV28 | 16 | CASSWGQDEDFYGYTF | TGTGCCAGCAGTTGGGGACAGGATGAGGACTTCTATGGCTACACCTTC
NA | TRBJ1-1 | NA | TRBV9 | 14 | CASSVLGGNTEAFF | TGTGCCAGCAGCGTATTGGGGGGGAACACTGAAGCTTTCTTT
NA | TRBJ1-1 | TRBD1 | TRBV11-2 | 15 | CASSLAGTVRLEAFF | TGTGCCAGCAGCTTAGCTGGGACAGTCCGTCTTGAAGCTTTCTTT
NA | TRBJ1-1 | TRBD1 | TRBV18 | 14 | CASSPGQGIGEAFF | TGTGCCAGCTCACCGGGACAGGGAATCGGTGAAGCTTTCTTT
NA | TRBJ1-3 | TRBD1 | TRBV19 | 14 | CASTPGTAGNTIYF | TGTGCCAGTACCCCCGGGACAGCGGGAAACACCATATATTTT
once | TRBJ2-5 | NA | TRBV6-5 | 13 | CASSYLAGETQYF | TGTGCCAGCAGTTACCTAGCTGGGGAGACCCAGTACTTC
NA | TRBJ2-2 | TRBD2 | TRBV19 | 17 | CASSTRLAGVSPGELFF | TGTGCCAGTAGTACCAGACTAGCGGGAGTTTCTCCCGGGGAGCTGTTTTTT
NA | TRBJ1-6 | TRBD1 | TRBV7-9 | 15 | CASSRDSSYNSPLHF | TGTGCCAGCAGCCGGGACAGCTCCTATAATTCACCCCTCCACTTT
NA | TRBJ2-3 | NA | TRBV7-9 | 14 | CASSPWEYTDTQYF | TGTGCCAGCAGCCCCTGGGAGTACACAGATACGCAGTATTTT
NA | TRBJ2-7 | TRBD2 | TRBV2 | 15 | CASSDLAGSPYEQYF | TGTGCCAGCAGTGACCTAGCGGGATCGCCCTACGAGCAGTACTTC
NA | TRBJ1-5 | TRBD1 | TRBV28 | 18 | CASSLPSPGQGRDQPQHF | TGTGCCAGCAGTTTACCCAGTCCGGGACAGGGGCGGGATCAGCCCCAGCATTTT
NA | TRBJ1-6 | NA | TRBV6-1 | 16 | CASSEVGTGLNSPLHF | TGTGCCAGCAGTGAAGTCGGTACAGGGCTGAATTCACCCCTCCACTTT
NA | TRBJ1-3 | NA | TRBV4-1 | 17 | CASSQDVGQGSGNTIYF | TGCGCCAGCAGCCAAGATGTGGGGCAGGGCTCTGGAAACACCATATATTTT
NA | TRBJ2-5 | TRBD1 | TRBV7-9 | 15 | CASSFVGEGAETQYF | TGTGCCAGCAGCTTCGTTGGTGAGGGGGCCGAGACCCAGTACTTC
NA | TRBJ2-6 | TRBD1 | TRBV19 | 15 | CASGGQGTGANVLTF | TGTGCCAGTGGGGGACAGGGAACAGGGGCCAACGTCCTGACTTTC
NA | TRBJ2-3 | NA | TRBV7-6 | 16 | CASSLGGGMGTDTQYF | TGTGCCAGCAGCTTAGGGGGGGGCATGGGCACAGATACGCAGTATTTT
NA | TRBJ2-7 | TRBD2 | TRBV27 | 16 | CASSFGTSGRSYEQYF | TGTGCCAGCAGTTTTGGGACTAGCGGGAGGTCCTACGAGCAGTACTTC
NA | TRBJ2-1 | TRBD2 | TRBV18 | 17 | CASSPRITSGASNEQFF | TGTGCCAGCTCACCAAGAATAACTAGCGGGGCCTCCAATGAGCAGTTCTTC